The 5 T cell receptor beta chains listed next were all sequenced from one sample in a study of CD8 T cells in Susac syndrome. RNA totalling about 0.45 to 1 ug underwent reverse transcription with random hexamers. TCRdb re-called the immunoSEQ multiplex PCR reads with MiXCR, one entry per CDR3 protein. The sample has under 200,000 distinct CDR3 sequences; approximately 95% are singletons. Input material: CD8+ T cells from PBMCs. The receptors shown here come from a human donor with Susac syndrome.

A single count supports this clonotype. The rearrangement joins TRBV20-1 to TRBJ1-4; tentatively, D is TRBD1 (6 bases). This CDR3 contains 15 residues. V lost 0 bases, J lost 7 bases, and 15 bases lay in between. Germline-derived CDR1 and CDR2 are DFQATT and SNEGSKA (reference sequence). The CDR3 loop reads CSARDSGQGSEKLFF. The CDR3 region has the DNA TGCAGTGCTAGAGATTCGGGGCAGGGGAGTGAAAAACTGTTTTTT.

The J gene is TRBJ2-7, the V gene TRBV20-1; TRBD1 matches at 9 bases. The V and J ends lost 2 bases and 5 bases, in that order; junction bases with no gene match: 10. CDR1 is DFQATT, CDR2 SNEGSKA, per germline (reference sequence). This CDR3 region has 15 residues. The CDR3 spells CSARHRDRVGNEQYF. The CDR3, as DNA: TGCAGTGCTAGACACCGGGACAGGGTAGGCAACGAGCAGTACTTC.

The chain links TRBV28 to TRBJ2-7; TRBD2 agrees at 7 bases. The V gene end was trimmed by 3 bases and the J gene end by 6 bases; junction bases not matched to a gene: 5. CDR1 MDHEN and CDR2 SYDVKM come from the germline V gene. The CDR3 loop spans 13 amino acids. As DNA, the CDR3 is TGTGCCAGCAGTTTCCAGCGGGAAAGCGAGCAGTACTTC. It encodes CASSFQRESEQYF.

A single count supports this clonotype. CDR3 DNA: TGTGCCAGCAGTACCCTCCTGAACACTGAAGCTTTCTTT. Translating it yields CASSTLLNTEAFF. This chain joins TRBV27 and TRBJ1-1, with unresolved D. Trimming pared 5 bases from V and 0 bases from J, leaving 7 bases between. The CDR3 is 13 residues long. Germline V gene data show CDR1 as MNHEY and CDR2 as SMNVEV (reference sequence).

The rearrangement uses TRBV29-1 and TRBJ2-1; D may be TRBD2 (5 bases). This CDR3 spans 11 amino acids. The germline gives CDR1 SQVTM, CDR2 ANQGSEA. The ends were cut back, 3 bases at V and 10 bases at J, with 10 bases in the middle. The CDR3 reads CSVDGVGEQFF. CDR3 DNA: TGCAGCGTTGACGGGGTAGGAGAGCAGTTCTTC.